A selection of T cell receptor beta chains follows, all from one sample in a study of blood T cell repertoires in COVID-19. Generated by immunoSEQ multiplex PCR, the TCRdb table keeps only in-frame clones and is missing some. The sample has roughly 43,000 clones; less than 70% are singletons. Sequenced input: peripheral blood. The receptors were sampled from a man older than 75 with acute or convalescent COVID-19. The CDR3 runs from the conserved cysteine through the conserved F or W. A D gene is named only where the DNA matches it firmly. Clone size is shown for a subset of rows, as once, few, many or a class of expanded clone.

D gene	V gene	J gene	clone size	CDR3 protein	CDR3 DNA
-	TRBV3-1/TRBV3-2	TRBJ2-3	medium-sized	CASSQDAAYIRDTQYF	TGTGCCAGCAGCCAAGATGCGGCTTACATAAGGGATACGCAGTATTTT
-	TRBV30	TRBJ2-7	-	CAWSGGRGRNEQYF	TGTGCCTGGAGTGGAGGGCGGGGTAGGAACGAGCAGTACTTC
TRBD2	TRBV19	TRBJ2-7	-	CASSYSGRDEQYF	TGTGCCAGTAGTTACAGCGGGAGGGACGAGCAGTACTTC
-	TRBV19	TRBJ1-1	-	CASSISLWNTQSSEAFF	TGTGCCAGTAGTATAAGTCTTTGGAATACACAGTCATCTGAAGCTTTCTTT
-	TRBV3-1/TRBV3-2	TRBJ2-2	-	CASSLQRGGGDPRTGELFF	TGTGCCAGCAGCCTCCAACGGGGAGGGGGAGACCCGAGGACCGGGGAGCTGTTTTTT
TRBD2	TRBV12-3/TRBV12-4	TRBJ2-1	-	CASSGTSGNEQFF	TGTGCCAGCAGCGGGACTAGCGGCAATGAGCAGTTCTTC
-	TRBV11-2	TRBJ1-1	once	CASTKRKGRVDPNTEAFF	TGTGCCAGCACCAAGAGGAAAGGTCGTGTAGACCCGAACACTGAAGCTTTCTTT
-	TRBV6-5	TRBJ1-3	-	CASSRAGNSGNTIYF	TGTGCCAGCAGTAGAGCGGGTAACTCTGGAAACACCATATATTTT
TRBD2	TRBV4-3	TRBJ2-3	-	CASSQDSGLAGDLTTDTQYF	TGCGCCAGCAGCCAAGATAGTGGACTAGCGGGAGATCTGACCACAGATACGCAGTATTTT
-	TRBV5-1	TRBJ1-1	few	CASSLEWGRKAFF	TGCGCCAGCAGCTTGGAATGGGGCAGGAAAGCTTTCTTT
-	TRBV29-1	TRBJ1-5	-	CSVGSEYPQHF	TGCAGCGTCGGGTCGGAGTATCCCCAGCATTTT
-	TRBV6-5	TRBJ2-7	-	CASSYGGTRNHEQYF	TGTGCCAGCAGTTACGGCGGGACTCGCAACCACGAGCAGTACTTC
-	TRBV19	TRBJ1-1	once	CASSMRPGNTEAFF	TGTGCCAGTAGTATGAGGCCGGGGAACACTGAAGCTTTCTTT
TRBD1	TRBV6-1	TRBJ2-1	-	CASSEDRGSNEQFF	TGTGCCAGCAGTGAGGACAGGGGTAGCAATGAGCAGTTCTTC
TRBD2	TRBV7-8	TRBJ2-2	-	CASSSFGGTGELFF	TGTGCCAGCAGCTCCTTCGGGGGGACCGGGGAGCTGTTTTTT
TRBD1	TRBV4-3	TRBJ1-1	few	CASSQAWRQGWSEAFF	TGCGCCAGCAGCCAAGCTTGGAGACAGGGATGGTCTGAAGCTTTCTTT
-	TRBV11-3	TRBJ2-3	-	CASSRYAGADTQYF	TGTGCCAGCAGCCGCTACGCGGGGGCGGATACGCAGTATTTT
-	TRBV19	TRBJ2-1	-	CASSIDLGLVHEQFF	TGTGCCAGTAGTATAGATCTGGGACTCGTCCATGAGCAGTTCTTC
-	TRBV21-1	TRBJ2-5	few	CASSHLDRGQETQYF	TGTGCCAGCAGCCACCTAGACAGGGGACAAGAGACCCAGTACTTC
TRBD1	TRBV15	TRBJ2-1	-	CATSREPGQGVDEQFF	TGTGCCACCAGCAGAGAGCCGGGACAGGGGGTCGATGAGCAGTTCTTC
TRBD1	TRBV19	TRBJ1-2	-	CASSPQEGQGAAYGYTF	TGTGCCAGTAGTCCCCAGGAGGGACAGGGGGCGGCCTATGGCTACACCTTC
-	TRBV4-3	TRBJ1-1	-	CASSQEPRGGNTEAFF	TGCGCCAGCAGCCAAGAACCCAGGGGTGGGAACACTGAAGCTTTCTTT
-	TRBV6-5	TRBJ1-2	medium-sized	CASRDPVSYGYTF	TGTGCCAGCAGAGATCCAGTTTCCTATGGCTACACCTTC
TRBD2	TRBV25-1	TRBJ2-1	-	CASSGGTSGNYNEQFF	TGTGCCAGCAGTGGGGGGACTAGCGGGAATTACAATGAGCAGTTCTTC
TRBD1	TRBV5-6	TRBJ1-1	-	CASSLRDRGPGWYTEAFF	TGTGCCAGCAGTCTCCGGGACAGGGGGCCCGGGTGGTACACTGAAGCTTTCTTT
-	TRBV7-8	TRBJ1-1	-	CASSVTANTEAFF	TGTGCCAGCAGCGTGACAGCCAACACTGAAGCTTTCTTT
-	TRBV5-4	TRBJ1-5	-	CASSLAGNQPQHF	TGTGCCAGCAGCTTGGCGGGAAATCAGCCCCAGCATTTT
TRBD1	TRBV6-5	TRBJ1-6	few	CASSLGQGVPFHF	TGTGCCAGCAGTTTGGGACAGGGGGTACCGTTCCACTTT
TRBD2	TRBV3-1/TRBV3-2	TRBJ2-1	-	CASSQEGRGEQFF	TGTGCCAGCAGCCAAGAGGGGAGGGGAGAGCAGTTCTTC
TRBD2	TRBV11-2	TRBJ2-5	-	CASSTGGLAGVETQYF	TGTGCCAGCAGCACAGGGGGACTAGCGGGAGTGGAGACCCAGTACTTC
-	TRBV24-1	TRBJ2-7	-	CATSDSGVGADKDYEQYF	TGTGCCACCAGTGATTCAGGGGTAGGGGCCGACAAAGATTACGAGCAGTACTTC
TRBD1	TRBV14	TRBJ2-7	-	CASSQLDRGPFYEQYF	TGTGCCAGCAGCCAGCTAGACAGGGGGCCCTTTTACGAGCAGTACTTC
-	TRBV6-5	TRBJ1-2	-	CASSWGDGYTF	TGTGCCAGCAGCTGGGGGGACGGCTACACCTTC
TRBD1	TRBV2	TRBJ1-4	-	CASSDLDRNATNEKLFF	TGTGCCAGCAGTGACCTGGACAGGAATGCAACTAATGAAAAACTGTTTTTT
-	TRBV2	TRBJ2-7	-	CASNEGGGEYEQYF	TGTGCCAGCAACGAAGGAGGGGGCGAGTACGAGCAGTACTTC
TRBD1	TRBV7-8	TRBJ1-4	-	CASSLGGRGQINEKLFF	TGTGCCAGCAGCTTAGGCGGGAGGGGGCAAATTAATGAAAAACTGTTTTTT
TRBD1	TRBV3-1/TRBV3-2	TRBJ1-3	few	CASSPAYRDRAGNTIYF	TGTGCCAGCAGCCCTGCGTACCGGGACAGGGCTGGAAACACCATATATTTT
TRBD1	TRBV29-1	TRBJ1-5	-	CSVGTGSHQPQHF	TGCAGCGTAGGGACAGGGTCGCATCAGCCCCAGCATTTT
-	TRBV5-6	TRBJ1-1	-	CASHRNGRNTEAFF	TGTGCCAGCCACAGGAACGGGAGAAACACTGAAGCTTTCTTT
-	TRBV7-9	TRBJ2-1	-	CASSLLAQNEQFF	TGTGCCAGCAGCTTGTTGGCTCAGAATGAGCAGTTCTTC